This T cell receptor (beta chain) was profiled in a study of cytotoxic CD8 clonotypes in ibrutinib-treated CLL. Overall study: Response samples were obtained once patients had received a median 12 months of treatment, range 6 to 36.

Study-wide findings and caveats: Public clonotypes (which were uncommon) either contracted or remained stable on treatment. Researchers report that baseline clonality outpaced age-matched healthy donors and tracked circulating CD8+ T-cell counts.

Looked up from germline, CDR1 is LNHDA and CDR2 is SQIVND (reference sequence). The CDR3 is 13 amino acids. The V gene lost 10 bases and the J gene lost 4 bases, with 16 bases spanning the gap. TCRdb's copy holds only in-frame clones and misses some; the assay was immunoSEQ multiplex PCR. In the table there are 150,000 or so clones, about 88% of which are singletons. Points on this clone: Its antigen remains unidentified.

The starting material was PBMCs, obtained at disease progression, from a patient treated with ibrutinib. This chain links TRBV19 with TRBJ1-2; D remains ambiguous. This receptor was taken from a human donor with chronic lymphocytic leukemia. The CDR3 region has the DNA TGTGCCACCGCGCCGGGCCACATCTATGGCTACACCTTC. This encodes CATAPGHIYGYTF. The full variable domain, completed using reference TRBV19 and TRBJ1-2, is DGGITQSPKYLFRKEGQNVTLSCEQNLNHDAMYWYRQDPGQGLRLIYYSQIVNDFQKGDIAEGYSVSREKKESFPLTVTSAQKNPTAFYLCATAPGHIYGYTFGSGTRLTVV.